What follows describes a single T cell receptor beta chain. Per germline, CDR1 SGHTA and CDR2 FQGNSA. The CDR3 has 16 amino acids. V was trimmed by 5 bases and J by 6 bases, leaving 20 bases between them. These data come from a study of blood T cell repertoires in COVID-19. Generated by immunoSEQ multiplex PCR, the TCRdb table keeps only in-frame clones and is missing some. The repertoire holds under 150,000 clones, approximately 91% seen once, with 2.3% in the top ten. This rearrangement joins TRBV7-2 to TRBJ2-1; a possible D gene is TRBD2 (6 bases). This receptor was obtained from a human donor in a cohort sampled during active COVID-19. The source material was peripheral blood. CDR3 DNA sequence: TGTGCCAGCAGCCCGCGGGACTCAGATGGGGTCAATGAGCAGTTCTTC. Amino acid sequence: CASSPRDSDGVNEQFF. Filled out from reference TRBV7-2 and TRBJ2-1, the complete variable domain reads GAGVSQSPSNKVTEKGKDVELRCDPISGHTALYWYRQSLGQGLEFLIYFQGNSAPDKSGLPSDRFSAERTGGSVSTLTIQRTQQEDSAVYLCASSPRDSDGVNEQFFGPGTRLTVL.